The 19 T cell receptor beta chains presented below share a single source sample, sequenced in a study of tumor-infiltrating lymphocytes in primary liver carcinoma. TCR beta cDNA came from around 0.5 ug total RNA, primed with a constant-region primer. ARM-PCR, slightly modified, supplied the TCR beta libraries through three nested multiplex PCR rounds. Running 9 to 10 cycles apiece, the first two PCR rounds relied on TRBV1-TRBV30 forward primers together with a C-beta reverse primer. TCRdb recomputed calls from the multiplex PCR reads with MiXCR, one row per CDR3 protein. The sample lists some 200,000 distinct CDR3 sequences, about 61% occurring once. The researchers obtained blood RNA from unsorted whole blood and also extracted germline DNA. Sequenced sample: peripheral blood. These receptors came from a woman aged 55-70 years with primary liver carcinoma and hepatitis B virus infection.

This chain uses TRBV4-2 with TRBJ2-6; no firm D call. The V end was cut by 0 bases, the J end by 0 bases, with 9 bases between. This CDR3 has 17 amino acids. Germline CDR1 is LGHNA and CDR2 is YNFKEQ. Here the CDR3 DNA reads TGTGCCAGCAGCCAAGAAGAATCTAGCTCTGGGGCCAACGTCCTGACTTTC. It translates to CASSQEESSSGANVLTF.

This clonotype was seen just once. A read error is possible here, since a much larger clone lies one base away. V usage is TRBV6-5 and J usage is TRBJ2-7; TRBD1 matches at 7 bases. The CDR3 consists of 15 residues. After removal of 7 bases from V and 5 bases from J, the junction contained 14 bases not matched to a gene. Germline CDR1 reads MNHEY; CDR2 reads SVGAGI. The CDR3 coding sequence is TGTGCCAGCAACCTAGACAGGGCCACCTTCGACGAGCAGTACTTC. It yields the protein CASNLDRATFDEQYF.

Concerning this clonotype: Compared with germline, one end of the junction differs, possibly owing to a read error. The J gene is TRBJ1-1, the V gene TRBV4-2, with D possibly being TRBD1 (5 bases). This CDR3 has 13 residues. The germline gives CDR1 LGHNA, CDR2 YNFKEQ. This CDR3 reads CASSRTGGNETFF. CDR3 nucleotides: TGTGCCAGCAGCCGTACGGGGGGAAATGAAACTTTCTTT.

With regard to this clonotype: This may be a read error: a much more frequent sequence differs by one nucleotide. The chain recombines TRBV7-8 with TRBJ2-1; 8 bases are shared with TRBD1. V was pared by 1 base and J by 2 bases, with 10 bases of the junction left unmatched. This CDR3 region has 18 residues. The germline gives CDR1 SGHVS, CDR2 FQNEAQ. The CDR3 reads CASSLVFGQGRAYNEQFF. In nucleotides, the CDR3 is TGTGCCAGCAGCTTAGTTTTCGGACAGGGCAGAGCCTACAATGAGCAGTTCTTC.

This clonotype was detected once. One junction end does not reproduce the germline sequence, and a read error may be involved. The chain couples TRBV6-6 to TRBJ1-1; perhaps TRBD1 as D (5 bases). The CDR3 is 15 residues long. The germline CDR1 and CDR2 sequences are MNHNY and SVGAGI (reference sequence). CDR3 loop: CASSYSWGVDTEVFF. The CDR3 DNA reads as TGTGCCAGCAGTTACAGTTGGGGGGTGGACACTGAAGTTTTCTTT.

About this clonotype itself: A much larger clone lies a single base off, so this may be a read error. The rearrangement joins TRBV5-6 to TRBJ2-3, with D tentatively TRBD2 (5 bases). Trimming took 4 bases from V and 11 from J, leaving 20 bases between them. CDR1 and CDR2 from the germline V gene are SGHDT and YYEEEE. CDR3 length: 14 residues. CDR3 nucleotides: TGTGCCAGCAGCCGCCTTGAGTCCAAGGAGGTGCAGTATTTT. Amino acids: CASSRLESKEVQYF.

As regards this clonotype: At one of its ends the junction is not consistent with the germline gene, which may arise from a read error. V gene TRBV11-2 combines with J gene TRBJ2-1; 12 bases match TRBD2. CDR1 is SGHAT, CDR2 FQNNGV, per germline. This CDR3 contains 12 residues. The CDR3 sequence is CASSLYGLAGSF. In DNA form, the CDR3 reads TGTGCCAGCAGTTTATACGGACTAGCGGGGTCCTTC.

This clonotype has just one count. Germline is not matched at one junction end, which may reflect a read error. This chain links TRBV7-8 with TRBJ1-5; possible D gene TRBD1, 5 bases. Germline V gene lookup returns CDR1 SGHVS and CDR2 FQNEAQ. The CDR3 contains 15 residues. Here the CDR3 reads CASSLAGRDAQPLHF. Written as DNA, the CDR3 is TGTGCCAGCAGCTTAGCTGGCAGGGACGCCCAGCCCCTGCATTTT.

This clonotype was seen repeatedly, ten times or more. This chain links TRBV11-3 with TRBJ1-2, with D maybe TRBD1 (5 bases). V lost 5 bases, J lost 6 bases, and 19 bases lay in between. Germline CDR1 and CDR2: SGHNT and YENEEA. The CDR3 runs 15 residues. This CDR3 reads CASSLGTANPHGYTF. The CDR3 DNA reads TGTGCCAGCAGCCTCGGGACGGCCAATCCCCATGGCTACACCTTC.

The chain carries TRBV5-1 and TRBJ2-3, with D hard to call. The CDR3 length is 14 residues. V was cut by 4 bases and J by 4 bases, with 13 bases left in between. The germline V gene has CDR1 SGHRS and CDR2 YFSETQ. CDR3 DNA sequence: TGCGCCAGCAGCCTGACTGTACAAGCAGATACGCAGTATTTT. This encodes CASSLTVQADTQYF.

As concerns this clonotype: The junction does not match germline at one end; this may be a read error. The chain employs TRBV11-1 and TRBJ2-7; D is perhaps TRBD2 (6 bases). CDR1 and CDR2 from the germline V gene are SGHAT and FQDESV (reference sequence). This CDR3 has 14 residues. CDR3 nucleotides: TGTGCCATCAGCTTACACTGCGGGGCCCACGAGCAGTACTTC. This sequence encodes CAISLHCGAHEQYF.

The chain has TRBV6-5 and TRBJ1-2; D unclear. Germline V lookup: CDR1 MNHEY, CDR2 SVGAGI. CDR3 length: 15 amino acids. V lost 1 base to trimming and J lost 0 bases, with 9 bases between them. Here the CDR3 DNA reads TGTGCCAGCAGTTACTTCGACGTGTCTAACTATGGCTACACCTTC. Its protein product is CASSYFDVSNYGYTF.

The genes are TRBV7-9 and TRBJ2-7; 11 bases align to TRBD2. The J segment lost 2 bases and the V segment lost 5 bases, leaving 8 bases of the junction unmatched. CDR1 and CDR2 (germline): SEHNR, FQNEAQ (reference sequence). The CDR3 sequence is 16 residues long. CDR3 coding DNA: TGTGCCAGCAGCGGCGGTCCGGGACTAGCGGCCTACGAGCAGTACTTC. This codes for CASSGGPGLAAYEQYF.

The J gene is TRBJ2-7, the V gene TRBV6-5; 10 bases agree with TRBD2. Germline V lookup: CDR1 MNHEY, CDR2 SVGAGI. This CDR3 has 15 amino acids. The junction had 4 bases not matched to a gene; V was cut back by 5 bases and J by 0 bases. This CDR3 is CASSSIAGGSYEQYF. CDR3 sequence (DNA): TGTGCCAGCAGTAGTATAGCGGGAGGCTCCTACGAGCAGTACTTC.

This clonotype was detected only once. This clone may be a read error of a much larger clone one base away. This chain connects TRBV6-1 to TRBJ2-5, with unresolved D. This CDR3 is built from 12 residues. The germline V gene encodes CDR1 MNHNS and CDR2 SASEGT. V lost 2 bases to trimming and J lost 7 bases, with 8 bases between them. The DNA for the CDR3 is TGTGCCAGCAGTGAACAGAAAGTGACCCAGTACTTC. The encoded protein is CASSEQKVTQYF.

This chain links TRBV6-1 with TRBJ1-2; possible D gene TRBD1, 6 bases. V lost 0 bases, J lost 8 bases, and 13 bases lay in between. The CDR3 runs to 14 residues. CDR1 and CDR2 (germline): MNHNS, SASEGT. CDR3 protein: CASSEALGARGYTF. Here the CDR3 DNA reads TGTGCCAGCAGTGAAGCGCTGGGGGCGCGGGGCTACACCTTC.

This clonotype was counted at least ten times. The chain recombines TRBV29-1 with TRBJ1-3; D is unresolved. Germline CDR1 reads SQVTM; CDR2 reads ANQGSEA. This CDR3 comprises 14 residues. Trimming cost V 4 bases and J 0 bases, with 10 bases left between them. The CDR3 is CSVVVRSSGNTIYF. In nucleotides, the CDR3 is TGCAGCGTTGTTGTCAGGAGCTCTGGAAACACCATATATTTT.

This clonotype is judged medium-sized. The genes are TRBV11-2 and TRBJ2-7; D might be TRBD2 (5 bases). Germline CDR1 is SGHAT and CDR2 is FQNNGV. Trimming took 7 bases from V and 4 from J, leaving 23 bases between them. CDR3 length: 16 amino acids. The DNA for the CDR3 is TGTGCCAGCACCAAGACAACGCTGAGGGCCAGGTACGAGCAGTACTTC. As protein: CASTKTTLRARYEQYF.

Of note for this clonotype: This could be a read error, since a much larger clone is one nucleotide away. V is TRBV12-3 or TRBV12-4 and J is TRBJ2-5; 9 bases match TRBD2. The CDR3 runs 13 residues. The CDR3 nucleotides read TGTACCAGCAGTTTAGCGGGAGTGGAGACCCAGTACTTC. Translation: CTSSLAGVETQYF.